The clone carrying this T cell receptor beta chain was detected a few times. No antigen is known for it. Sequenced with the Oncomine TCR Beta short-read assay was DNA taken from cultured CD4+ T cells. TCRdb ran MiXCR on the PCR reads and lists one entry per CDR3 protein. The sample holds around 6,400 distinct CDR3 sequences, over 70% seen once. These data originate in a study of vaccination and CD4 T cells after COVID-19. About the study: Investigators took post-vaccine samples a median roughly 73 days after dose two, within a range of 14 to 241.

The treatment was: approximately nine-day PBMC culture with coronavirus spike peptide pools or control peptides (ViraFEST assay). Source material: CD4+ T cells from blood, cultured in vitro. This TCR was sampled from a human donor who had recovered from COVID-19.

CDR3 sequence (DNA): TGCAGTGCAATTACAGGGGGCTATACTGAAGCTTTCTTT. Amino acids: CSAITGGYTEAFF. This chain links TRBV20-1 with TRBJ1-1; 9 positions match TRBD1. Germline lookup yields CDR1 DFQATT and CDR2 SNEGSKA (reference sequence). The V segment lost 6 bases and the J segment 5 bases; nucleotides outside the gene matches: 7. This CDR3 is built from 13 residues.